This TCR beta chain appears in the sequencing data of a study of T cells after yellow fever vaccination. This clonotype turned up a few times. Germline V CDR1 and CDR2: MNHEY, SVGEGT. The CDR3 covers 15 residues. Trimming at V came to 6 bases and at J to 4 bases, leaving 11 bases not matched to a gene. TCRdb independently ran MiXCR on the 5' RACE reads; one entry per CDR3 protein. Among hundreds of thousands of distinct CDR3 sequences, 12% were seen once, and the ten largest hold roughly 3%. Sequencing was performed on CD4+ T cells sorted from PBMCs, taken 15 days after the yellow fever booster vaccination. This TCR was sampled from a man aged 18 to 30 who received the YFV17D yellow fever vaccine. The chain has TRBV6-2 or TRBV6-3 and TRBJ2-7; the match to TRBD1 covers 8 bases. The CDR3 DNA reads as TGTGCCAGCAGCCCCGGACAGGGTGGATTTTACGAGCAGTACGTC. Amino acid sequence: CASSPGQGGFYEQYV.